This TCR beta chain was recovered during a study of identical twins (TCRdb year 2016). About the study as a whole: To test whether fetal clonotypes persist, this study deep-sequenced TCR alpha and beta repertoires from monozygotic twins, from unrelated adults of various ages, and from cord blood. To rule out contamination, the twin experiments were replicated at different times with different library preparation protocols. Broad study findings and their caveats: Compared with coincidental sharing between unrelated individuals, an excess of low generation-probability sequences was observed among out-of-frame TCR alpha sequences shared between twins. Invariant T cells such as MAIT and iNKT could partly confound zero-insertion analyses, although diverse VJ usage argued against such confounding for most clonotypes. Fewer insertions were carried by abundant cord blood beta clonotypes, a similar but weaker trend appeared in young adult naive repertoires, and no such trend appeared in memory repertoires. Because the same donors could not be followed over many years, the conclusions relied on cross-sectional statistical analysis. Excess twin sharing in beta out-of-frame sequences was weaker because fewer shared sequences lowered the signal-to-noise ratio. In monozygotic twins, out-of-frame TCR alpha sharing was systematically underestimated by recombination models, although the models agreed with sharing between unrelated individuals.

Libraries came from 5' RACE. The instrument was an Illumina HiSeq 2000. A universal primer binding site was added through template switching, and the final cDNA carried a unique molecular identifier so that TCR cDNA molecules could be counted accurately. Specific primers in the conserved constant-segment region were used to synthesize first-strand cDNA for TCR alpha and beta chains. Each cDNA library was double barcoded, with a SMART-Mk sample barcode plus Illumina barcodes, to control for contamination. TruSeq adapter sequences and Illumina sample barcodes were added in two successive PCR steps. Sequencing of the TCR alpha and beta cDNA libraries was done on the Illumina HiSeq platform using custom primers. In the paper's pipeline: MiGEC was used to process raw reads and extract unique molecular identifiers, and MiXCR was used to find CDR3 positions. For each individual, recombination models were inferred using an EM algorithm with the repgenHMM and IGoR tools. The tcR package in R was used for shared clonotype analysis, with sharing normalized by the product of cloneset sizes. Out-of-frame nonproductive sequences were analyzed to study raw recombination free of thymic and clonal selection effects. TCRdb passed the public sequencing reads through fastp at Q25 and MiXCR, retaining productive beta sequences. Every entry covers one CDR3 protein and lists the most common genes and DNA from its rows. These V and J calls are TCRdb output, not the study's own analysis. For this sample there are about 730,000 distinct CDR3 sequences; 21% appear just once. The top ten clonotypes cover approximately 4.5% of the sample.

This clonotype was detected a few times. What this receptor recognizes is not known. No quality values exist for individual bases; no much larger clone is one base distant. Every donor in the study was a healthy Caucasian. The twin cohort consisted of three pairs of female monozygotic twins, all aged roughly 18 to 29 years. The RNA used for TCR libraries was isolated from peripheral blood mononuclear cells. V has 0 bases trimmed and J has 5 bases trimmed; junction bases matching no gene number 5. CDR1 and CDR2, looked up from the germline V gene (reference sequence), are DFQATT and SNEGSKA. Counted from cysteine to phenylalanine, this CDR3 has 16 amino acids. Only the CDR3 portion is preserved as DNA: 48 bases, with reading frame beginning at the first base. These records were also assigned to another study, of T cells expressing NK-cell markers. As the second study states: Three sorted T-cell subsets (CD3+CD56+NKG2C+, CD3+CD56+NKG2C- and CD3+CD56-NKG2C+) from 7 to 9 donors had their TCR beta-chain repertoires profiled. Of the eight sequenced donors, seven were found to be HCMV-seropositive and one was found to be HCMV-seronegative. In several experiments an anti-gammadeltaTCR antibody was added to restrict sorting to alphabetaTCR-expressing T cells. In several donors, the dominant CD3+CD56+NKG2C+ clonotypes ranked among the top 10 CD8+ clonotypes, making up roughly 1.0-8% of CD8+ T cells. Those dominant clonotypes were again the most abundant among CD3+CD56-NKG2C+ cells in a few donors, at about 28.3-65%. Whether the expanded NKG2C-expressing T cell clones were specific for HCMV antigens remained unclear. The study sequenced eight donors, all healthy volunteers chosen at random: three men and five women. HCMV serostatus was determined by detecting HCMV-specific IgG in serum with a commercial ELISA kit. Bulk peripheral blood T-cell repertoires were additionally sequenced from unsorted PBMC for over 5 donors. MIGEC handled demultiplexing of the reads and grouping by UMI, while MiTCR was used to assemble and quantify clonotypes. Only TCR cDNA sequences supported by at least two reads were kept to exclude erroneous sequences. Downstream repertoire analysis used the tcR package, and clonotypes were matched across fractions by CDR3 nucleotide sequence plus V segment. VDJmatch was used to annotate antigen specificity against VDJdb, with one amino acid substitution allowed in CDR3.

The receptor's source is a young woman in good health. Sample: PBMCs. This chain is built from TRBV20-1 and TRBJ2-2, and 11 junction bases match TRBD2. The CDR3 in this case is CSARDVASGRTGELFF. The DNA sequence is TGCAGTGCTAGAGATGTGGCTAGCGGGAGGACCGGGGAGCTGTTTTTT.